Listed below are T cell receptor beta chains from one sample, sequenced in a study of Graves' ophthalmopathy and Graves' hyperthyroidism. TCRdb recomputed calls from the multiplex PCR reads with MiXCR, one row per CDR3 protein. The data show about 590,000 distinct CDR3 sequences, approximately 35% seen once. Sequenced sample: peripheral blood or thyroid tissue (not recorded which). The receptors derive from an adult man with Graves' hyperthyroidism. Each CDR3 is given with its conserved first and last residue. Fields, in order: clone size, J gene, V gene, D gene, CDR3 DNA, CDR3 protein. The D gene is left open where the match is weak. Clone size is not always given. Where it is, it says once, few, many or a class for expanded clones.

>many|TRBJ1-2|TRBV19|TRBD1
TGTGCCAGTAGTGGGGGCATGGGACAGACTGACTATGGCTACACCTTC
CASSGGMGQTDYGYTF
>.|TRBJ1-5|TRBV29-1|.
TGCAGCGTTGCCGACCCGGGTAATCAGCCCCAGCATTTT
CSVADPGNQPQHF
>many|TRBJ2-6|TRBV20-1|.
TGCAGTGCTAGAGATCGCCAGAGCTCTGGGGCCAACGTCCTGACTTTC
CSARDRQSSGANVLTF
>many|TRBJ2-5|TRBV20-1|.
TGCAGTGCTAGAGTAGGAGGAGAGACCCAGTACTTC
CSARVGGETQYF
>.|TRBJ2-7|TRBV7-9|.
TGTGCCAGCAGCCCAGCCGGGACGTGGACCTACGAGCAGTACTTC
CASSPAGTWTYEQYF
>many|TRBJ1-2|TRBV12-3/TRBV12-4|TRBD1
TGTGCCAGCGGGAAGACAGGGGAATACTATGGCTACACCTTC
CASGKTGEYYGYTF
>many|TRBJ2-3|TRBV2|.
TGTGCCAGCAGTGAAAGTCTAGCGAACATCTTGCGTAGCACAGATACGCAGTATTTT
CASSESLANILRSTDTQYF
>many|TRBJ2-7|TRBV20-1|TRBD2
TGCAGTGCTAGGCGGGGTGGGGGGGGTTACGAGCAGTACTTC
CSARRGGGGYEQYF
>many|TRBJ2-5|TRBV12-3/TRBV12-4|TRBD1
TGTGCCAGCAGTTTTTACGGCAGGGGGGAGACCCAGTACTTC
CASSFYGRGETQYF
>.|TRBJ1-4|TRBV12-3/TRBV12-4|TRBD1
TGTGCCAGCAGCACGGACAGGGGGCTTAGTGAAAAACTGTTTTTT
CASSTDRGLSEKLFF
>.|TRBJ2-7|TRBV24-1|TRBD1
TGTGCCACCAGTGATTTGCCCGGGACAGGGAATTCCTACGAGCAGTACTTC
CATSDLPGTGNSYEQYF
>.|TRBJ1-6|TRBV27|.
TGTGCCAGCAGTTTGTTAGGGTACCTATATTCACCCCTCCACTTT
CASSLLGYLYSPLHF
>many|TRBJ2-5|TRBV7-8|TRBD1
TGTGCCAGCAGCCAGGACAGGGGGCAGGAAGAGACCCAGTACTTC
CASSQDRGQEETQYF
>.|TRBJ2-5|TRBV7-9|.
TGTGCCAGCAGCTTCGGGACATATGAGACCCAGTACTTC
CASSFGTYETQYF
>many|TRBJ1-6|TRBV10-1|.
TGCGCCAGCAGCTCAGGGGTCTCTAATTCACCCCTCCACTTT
CASSSGVSNSPLHF
>few|TRBJ2-2|TRBV7-2|TRBD2
TGTGCCAGCAGCTCCGGGGGGACCTTT
CASSSGGTF
>many|TRBJ1-1|TRBV6-5|.
TGTGCCAGCAGTTACAGGGTCCTCACTGAAGCTTTCTTT
CASSYRVLTEAFF
>.|TRBJ2-1|TRBV7-9|TRBD2
TGTGCCAGCAGCAGTCGTGTCGTTGGGACTAGCGGGAGGTTGGGGCACAATGAGCAGTTCTTC
CASSSRVVGTSGRLGHNEQFF
>many|TRBJ1-1|TRBV7-3|.
TGTGCCAGCAGCTACCTCGGGGGCGTCGACACTGAAGCTTTCTTT
CASSYLGGVDTEAFF
>.|TRBJ1-6|TRBV10-3|TRBD1
TGTGCCACCCTAGCGGACAGGTTGGCCGGTTCACCCCTCCACTTT
CATLADRLAGSPLHF
>few|TRBJ2-7|TRBV10-3|.
TGTGCCATCAGGAGGGAGTCAGCCGTTAACGAGCAGTACTTC
CAIRRESAVNEQYF